Listed below are T cell receptor beta chains from one sample, sequenced in a study of blood T cell repertoires in COVID-19. Sequencing used immunoSEQ multiplex PCR; TCRdb keeps in-frame clones, though not all of them. The sample contains over 120,000 clones, approximately 87% of which appear only once. The sequenced sample was peripheral blood. The receptor source for this set is a human donor in a cohort sampled during active COVID-19. Both conserved end residues are part of each CDR3. The order of the fields is V gene, D gene, clone size, J gene, CDR3 length, CDR3 protein, CDR3 DNA. The D gene is left open where the match is weak. The listing skips clone size in some rows; elsewhere it reads once, few, many or a size class.

>TRBV6-1|-|-|TRBJ2-7|14
CASSSNLALGEQYF
TGTGCCAGCAGCTCCAACCTGGCCCTTGGCGAGCAGTACTTC
>TRBV7-3|-|-|TRBJ1-5|15
CASSVTAQGDQPQHF
TGTGCCAGCAGCGTTACGGCCCAGGGTGATCAGCCCCAGCATTTT
>TRBV5-1|TRBD1|-|TRBJ1-6|18
CASSLTTGGGLDNSPLHF
TGCGCCAGCAGCTTGACCACAGGGGGAGGTTTGGATAATTCACCCCTCCACTTT
>TRBV29-1|-|-|TRBJ2-5|11
CSAYKQETQYF
TGCAGCGCCTATAAACAAGAGACCCAGTACTTC
>TRBV4-1|-|-|TRBJ1-1|14
CASSQAGDDTEAFF
TGCGCCAGCAGCCAAGCGGGGGACGACACTGAAGCTTTCTTT
>TRBV6-1|-|-|TRBJ1-1|14
CASSEVGQNTEAFF
TGTGCCAGCAGTGAAGTGGGACAGAACACTGAAGCTTTCTTT
>TRBV7-8|-|few|TRBJ1-1|15
CASSLVHSSNTEAFF
TGTGCCAGCAGCTTAGTCCACAGTTCGAACACTGAAGCTTTCTTT
>TRBV7-2|TRBD1|-|TRBJ1-1|16
CASSLELGGASGEAFF
TGTGCCAGCAGCTTAGAATTAGGGGGCGCTTCGGGGGAAGCTTTCTTT
>TRBV2|TRBD1|-|TRBJ2-5|15
CASSELGGTGGTQYF
TGTGCCAGCAGTGAACTGGGGGGGACAGGGGGGACCCAGTACTTC
>TRBV7-2|-|few|TRBJ1-6|15
CASSPDRGAGSPLHF
TGTGCCAGCAGCCCGGACCGTGGCGCGGGGTCACCCCTCCACTTT
>TRBV20-1|-|-|TRBJ2-3|16
CSASRAGPIPPDTQYF
TGCAGTGCTAGTCGGGCGGGCCCGATCCCCCCAGATACGCAGTATTTT
>TRBV2|-|-|TRBJ2-3|14
CASMRDRSADTQYF
TGTGCCAGCATGCGGGATAGGTCCGCAGATACGCAGTATTTT
>TRBV2|-|-|TRBJ1-5|13
CASSDARNQPQHF
TGTGCCAGCAGTGACGCGAGGAATCAGCCCCAGCATTTT
>TRBV3-1/TRBV3-2|TRBD1|-|TRBJ1-5|14
CASSSTGGNQPQHF
TGTGCCAGCAGCTCTACAGGGGGCAATCAGCCCCAGCATTTT
>TRBV28|-|-|TRBJ1-2|13
CASSFIRGDGYTF
TGTGCCAGCAGTTTTATCAGGGGCGACGGCTACACCTTC
>TRBV25-1|TRBD2|-|TRBJ2-2|15
CASSQAGGGTGELFF
TGTGCCAGCAGTCAAGCGGGGGGTGGTACCGGGGAGCTGTTTTTT
>TRBV24-1|TRBD1|once|TRBJ1-4|14
CATTQGSSNEKLFF
TGTGCCACCACACAGGGGTCTTCTAATGAAAAACTGTTTTTT
>TRBV5-3|TRBD2|once|TRBJ2-3|15
CARSLLAGATDTQYF
TGTGCCAGAAGCTTACTAGCGGGAGCAACAGATACGCAGTATTTT
>TRBV11-1|-|-|TRBJ2-1|16
CASSITGTQSYNEQFF
TGTGCCAGCAGCATAACCGGGACTCAGTCCTACAATGAGCAGTTCTTC
>TRBV12-3/TRBV12-4|-|-|TRBJ2-5|13
CASSFPGKETQYF
TGTGCCAGCAGTTTTCCAGGGAAAGAGACCCAGTACTTC
>TRBV9|-|-|TRBJ1-1|13
CASSVVMNTEAFF
TGTGCCAGCAGCGTAGTTATGAACACTGAAGCTTTCTTT
>TRBV18|-|once|TRBJ1-2|13
CASSPPYPGGYTF
TGTGCCAGCTCACCACCCTATCCTGGTGGCTACACCTTC
>TRBV19|TRBD1|few|TRBJ2-1|16
CASKEVWGQPYNEQFF
TGTGCCAGTAAAGAAGTTTGGGGACAGCCGTACAATGAGCAGTTCTTC
>TRBV4-3|-|few|TRBJ2-3|15
CASSQGLTSTDTQYF
TGCGCCAGCAGCCAAGGTTTAACTAGCACAGATACGCAGTATTTT
>TRBV2|-|few|TRBJ2-5|14
CASRGTAGQETQYF
TGTGCCAGCAGAGGGACCGCGGGACAAGAGACCCAGTACTTC
>TRBV19|TRBD1|-|TRBJ2-5|13
CASKDRALETQYF
TGTGCCAGTAAAGACAGGGCTTTAGAGACCCAGTACTTC
>TRBV19|TRBD1|-|TRBJ1-4|15
CASTRQGAGDEKLFF
TGTGCCAGTACCCGACAGGGGGCAGGGGACGAAAAACTGTTTTTT
>TRBV19|-|-|TRBJ2-6|17
CASSIQGISSGANVLTF
TGTGCCAGTAGTATCCAGGGGATAAGCTCTGGGGCCAACGTCCTGACTTTC
>TRBV5-6|TRBD1|-|TRBJ1-4|14
CASSLTGVDEKLFF
TGTGCCAGCAGCCTGACAGGGGTTGACGAAAAACTGTTTTTT
>TRBV7-2|TRBD2|-|TRBJ2-5|14
CASSLGRGEETQYF
TGTGCCAGCAGCCTCGGGCGGGGGGAGGAGACCCAGTACTTC
>TRBV10-3|TRBD1|-|TRBJ1-1|16
CAIRPSGGQGNTEAFF
TGTGCCATCAGACCGTCGGGGGGACAGGGGAACACTGAAGCTTTCTTT
>TRBV3-1/TRBV3-2|-|-|TRBJ2-7|14
CASSQNTISYEQYF
TGTGCCAGCAGCCAAAACACGATTTCCTACGAGCAGTACTTC
>TRBV5-6|-|-|TRBJ2-7|14
CASSLVRGRSEQYF
TGTGCCAGCAGCTTGGTCAGGGGCCGTAGCGAGCAGTACTTC
>TRBV6-5|TRBD1|once|TRBJ1-2|13
CASRTGANYGYTF
TGTGCCAGCAGGACAGGGGCTAACTATGGCTACACCTTC
>TRBV24-1|TRBD2|once|TRBJ2-1|15
CATSASTSGRGEQFF
TGTGCCACCAGCGCATCGACTAGCGGGAGGGGTGAGCAGTTCTTC
>TRBV27|TRBD1|-|TRBJ2-7|15
CASSPGQADSYEQYF
TGTGCCAGCAGTCCGGGACAGGCCGACTCCTACGAGCAGTACTTC
>TRBV7-9|-|-|TRBJ1-2|15
CASSPTPTVNYGYTF
TGTGCCAGCAGCCCCACCCCGACAGTTAACTATGGCTACACCTTC
>TRBV6-2/TRBV6-3|TRBD1|once|TRBJ1-5|20
CASSFSPRDRGSLSNQPQHF
TGTGCCAGCAGTTTTTCCCCGCGGGACAGGGGATCACTTAGCAATCAGCCCCAGCATTTT
>TRBV4-2|TRBD2|-|TRBJ2-7|14
CASSQVGTTYEQYF
TGTGCCAGCAGCCAAGTGGGGACTACCTACGAGCAGTACTTC
>TRBV5-4|-|few|TRBJ2-3|15
CASSSMGGRADTQYF
TGTGCCAGCAGCTCCATGGGGGGGCGGGCAGATACGCAGTATTTT
>TRBV19|TRBD1|once|TRBJ1-3|13
CASQGGPGNTIYF
TGTGCCAGTCAGGGGGGCCCTGGAAACACCATATATTTT
>TRBV7-2|TRBD1|-|TRBJ1-5|16
CASSNRDRGSNQPQHF
TGTGCCAGCAGCAACCGGGACAGAGGTAGCAATCAGCCCCAGCATTTT
>TRBV5-6|-|-|TRBJ1-5|15
CASSAGLGGNQPQHF
TGTGCCAGCAGCGCAGGGTTGGGCGGCAATCAGCCCCAGCATTTT
>TRBV11-2|-|-|TRBJ2-6|16
CASTYRVPSGANVLTF
TGTGCCAGCACCTACAGGGTTCCGTCTGGGGCCAACGTCCTGACTTTC
>TRBV27|TRBD2|-|TRBJ2-7|16
CASSLWAGGNSYEQYF
TGTGCCAGCAGTTTATGGGCGGGGGGTAACTCCTACGAGCAGTACTTC
>TRBV19|TRBD1|-|TRBJ1-5|14
CASSISGGGQPQHF
TGTGCCAGTAGTATTTCAGGGGGCGGACAGCCCCAGCATTTT
>TRBV29-1|-|-|TRBJ1-6|13
CSVATGTNSPLHF
TGCAGCGTTGCTACAGGCACCAATTCACCCCTCCACTTT
>TRBV24-1|-|-|TRBJ2-3|18
CATRPGDPAIKSTDTQYF
TGTGCCACGCGCCCGGGGGACCCGGCCATTAAAAGCACAGATACGCAGTATTTT
>TRBV7-3|TRBD2|-|TRBJ2-5|13
CASSPREGETQYF
TGTGCCAGCAGCCCTCGGGAGGGAGAGACCCAGTACTTC
>TRBV19|-|-|TRBJ2-5|15
CASRRETTLQETQYF
TGTGCCAGTAGGCGAGAGACGACATTACAAGAGACCCAGTACTTC
>TRBV12-5|-|-|TRBJ1-1|12
CASGQESTEAFF
TGTGCTAGTGGACAGGAGAGCACTGAAGCTTTCTTT
>TRBV5-1|-|-|TRBJ1-2|16
CASSFAGTSSPGGYTF
TGCGCCAGCAGCTTTGCCGGGACATCTTCACCGGGTGGCTACACCTTC
>TRBV11-2|-|-|TRBJ1-1|14
CASSLVGGNTEAFF
TGTGCCAGCAGCTTAGTAGGGGGGAACACTGAAGCTTTCTTT